This T cell receptor beta chain was recorded in a study of shared clonotypes between healthy human individuals. Naive CD8 populations comprised CD45RO-negative cells positively selected for CCR7, excluding terminally differentiated effector memory CD45RA+ cells. Trimming cost V 1 base and J 0 bases, with 12 bases left between them. The CDR3 contains 16 residues. Germline values: CDR1 SEHNR, CDR2 FQNEAQ (reference sequence). Method: immunoSEQ multiplex PCR; TCRdb's copy keeps in-frame clones and lacks some. The table has roughly 2.1 million clones, 93% seen once; the top ten hold roughly 1.7%. The TCR was taken from a man younger than 35 in good health. Some clones in this sample may be carry-over from other donors' samples. Sequenced sample: naive CD8+ T cells from PBMCs. V and J are TRBV7-9 and TRBJ2-5, with D possibly TRBD2 on 5 matching bases. CDR3 nucleotide sequence: TGTGCCAGCAGCTTAGGCCCACTGAGGGACCAAGAGACCCAGTACTTC. Residues: CASSLGPLRDQETQYF.